Below are 6 T cell receptor beta chains sequenced from a single sample in a study of T-cell memory formation after mild COVID-19. TCRdb fed the 5' RACE reads into MiXCR, producing one record per CDR3 protein. The data show 400,000 or so distinct CDR3 sequences, 15% to 20% seen once. Sequencing input: PBMCs or a T cell subset sorted from them (not recorded which). The receptors were gathered from an adult woman who had mild COVID-19 (a few samples of this study predate the infection). Cell type and time point are not known.

The chain is built from TRBV15 and TRBJ2-1; perhaps TRBD2 as D (5 bases). Trimming took 5 bases from V and 0 from J, leaving 11 bases between them. CDR3 length: 15 residues. Germline V gives CDR1 LNHNV, CDR2 YYDKDF (reference sequence). The CDR3, as DNA: TGTGCCACCAGCCCGATAGGGAGCTCCTACAATGAGCAGTTCTTC. Amino acids: CATSPIGSSYNEQFF.

This chain connects TRBV6-2 or TRBV6-3 to TRBJ2-5; 7 bases line up with TRBD1. The CDR3 is made up of 13 amino acids. Germline CDR1 and CDR2: MNHEY and SVGEGT. V lost 6 bases, J lost 9 bases, and 10 bases stayed unmatched. The CDR3 DNA sequence: TGTGCCAGCAGCTCGGGACAGACAGCACCCCAGTACTTC. Protein: CASSSGQTAPQYF.

The rearrangement joins TRBV20-1 to TRBJ1-5; perhaps TRBD1 as D (5 bases). V gave up 1 base and J gave up 5 bases, with 12 bases separating them. The CDR3 spans 14 residues. Looked up from germline, CDR1 is DFQATT and CDR2 is SNEGSKA (reference sequence). For the CDR3, the DNA is TGCAGTGCTAGAGGTCCAAGGGGCGATCAGCCCCAGCATTTT. Protein: CSARGPRGDQPQHF.

This chain links TRBV5-1 with TRBJ1-3; no definite D call. V gave up 0 bases and J gave up 2 bases, with 9 bases separating them. Germline V gene sequence: CDR1 SGHRS, CDR2 YFSETQ. The length of the CDR3 is 15 residues. CDR3: CASSLAGNPGNTIYF. CDR3 in DNA: TGCGCCAGCAGCTTGGCCGGGAACCCTGGAAACACCATATATTTT.

This clonotype was counted between two and nine times. V gene TRBV7-2 combines with J gene TRBJ2-3; no clear D gene. There are 15 residues in the CDR3. V lost 1 base and J 0 bases, leaving 8 bases between the germline ends. The V gene's germline CDR1 is SGHTA and CDR2 FQGNSA. CDR3 sequence: CASSLDGYSTDTQYF. DNA of the CDR3: TGTGCCAGCAGCTTAGACGGGTATAGCACAGATACGCAGTATTTT.

This clonotype was observed a few times. The V and J genes are TRBV12-5 and TRBJ2-6; 9 bases align to TRBD1. CDR1 is LGHNT and CDR2 is FRNRAP in the germline V gene. The CDR3 spans 16 residues. V gave up 5 bases and J gave up 2 bases; unmatched junction bases: 4. CDR3 in DNA: TGTGCTAGTGGTCCCTGGACAGGGGCTGGGGCCAACGTCCTGACTTTC. This translates into CASGPWTGAGANVLTF.